Reported below is one T cell receptor (beta chain). Its antigen is unknown. In the PCR, 60 Vbeta and 13 Jbeta primers were used. Sequencing was performed with immunoSEQ multiplex PCR; in TCRdb, only in-frame clones are kept and a portion is missing. The sample holds 130,000 to 150,000 clones, about 84% seen once. This entry is derived from a study of cytomegalovirus exposure and HLA in healthy donors. Study observations and caveats: Later analysis demonstrated an association between a missense DCLRE1C variant and TCR beta V- and J-gene trimming. Apart from CMV serostatus, no immune exposure information was available. A list of around 150 TCR beta chains associated with cytomegalovirus was given. The classifier, whose performance was assessed in both the original and validation cohorts, reportedly diagnosed cytomegalovirus status with high specificity and sensitivity.

Unmatched junction bases numbered 18, after V lost 0 bases and J lost 5 bases. Looked up from germline, CDR1 is SEHNR and CDR2 is FQNEAQ (reference sequence). The CDR3 is made up of 19 amino acids. Sequenced material: PBMCs. The chain combines TRBV7-9 with TRBJ1-2; 7 bases agree with TRBD1. The source of this sequence is a male donor in good health and CMV-seronegative. CDR3 DNA: TGTGCCAGCAGCTTAGCGAGGGGACAGAAGGGGGTTTCCAAATATGGCTACACCTTC. Translated, it gives CASSLARGQKGVSKYGYTF.